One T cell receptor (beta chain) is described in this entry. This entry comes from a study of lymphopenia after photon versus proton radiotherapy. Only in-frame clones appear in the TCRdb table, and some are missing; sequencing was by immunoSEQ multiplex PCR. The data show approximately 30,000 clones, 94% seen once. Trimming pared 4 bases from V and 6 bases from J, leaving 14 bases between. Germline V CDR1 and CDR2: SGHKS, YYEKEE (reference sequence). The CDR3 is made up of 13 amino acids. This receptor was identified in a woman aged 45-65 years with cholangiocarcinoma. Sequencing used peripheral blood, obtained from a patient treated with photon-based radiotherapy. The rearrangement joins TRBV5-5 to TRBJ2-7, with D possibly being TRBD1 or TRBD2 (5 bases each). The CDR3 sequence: CASSPGRAAEQYF. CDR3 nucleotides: TGTGCCAGCAGCCCGGGACGGGCAGCCGAGCAGTACTTC.